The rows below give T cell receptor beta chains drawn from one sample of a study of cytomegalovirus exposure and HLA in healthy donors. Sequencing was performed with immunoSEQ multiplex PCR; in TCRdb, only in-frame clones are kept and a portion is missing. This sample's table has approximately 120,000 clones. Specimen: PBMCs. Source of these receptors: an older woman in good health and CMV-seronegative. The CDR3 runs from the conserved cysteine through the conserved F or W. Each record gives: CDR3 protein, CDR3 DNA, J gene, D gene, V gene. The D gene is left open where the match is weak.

CDR3 protein: CASSESGRVEQYF
CDR3 DNA: TGTGCCAGCAGTGAATCGGGGAGGGTAGAGCAGTACTTC
J gene: TRBJ2-7
D gene: TRBD2
V gene: TRBV6-1

CDR3 protein: CASSPRTGAEAFF
CDR3 DNA: TGTGCCAGCTCACCACGGACAGGCGCTGAAGCTTTCTTT
J gene: TRBJ1-1
D gene: TRBD1
V gene: TRBV18

CDR3 protein: CASSYSWGGNLREQYF
CDR3 DNA: TGTGCCAGCAGTTACTCATGGGGGGGGAACCTCAGGGAGCAGTACTTC
J gene: TRBJ2-7
D gene: TRBD2
V gene: TRBV6-5

CDR3 protein: CASSLGSGTANTEAFF
CDR3 DNA: TGTGCCAGCAGCTTGGGATCCGGGACAGCGAACACTGAAGCTTTCTTT
J gene: TRBJ1-1
D gene: TRBD1
V gene: TRBV7-8

CDR3 protein: CASSHPSGGSSYNEQFF
CDR3 DNA: TGTGCCAGCAGCCATCCTAGCGGGGGGAGCTCCTACAATGAGCAGTTCTTC
J gene: TRBJ2-1
D gene: TRBD2
V gene: TRBV7-2

CDR3 protein: CASSARGGEYNEQFF
CDR3 DNA: TGTGCCAGCTCTGCCCGGGGGGGCGAATACAATGAGCAGTTCTTC
J gene: TRBJ2-1
D gene: TRBD2
V gene: TRBV4-2

CDR3 protein: CASSLSRDRDYNEQFF
CDR3 DNA: TGTGCCAGCAGCTTGTCCCGGGACAGGGACTACAATGAGCAGTTCTTC
J gene: TRBJ2-1
D gene: TRBD1
V gene: TRBV5-6

CDR3 protein: CASSLDRGPNYGYTF
CDR3 DNA: TGCGCCAGCAGCTTGGACAGGGGTCCTAACTATGGCTACACCTTC
J gene: TRBJ1-2
D gene: TRBD1
V gene: TRBV5-1

CDR3 protein: CASSLRSSNSGGYEQYF
CDR3 DNA: TGTGCCAGCTCACTCCGCTCTTCAAATAGCGGGGGATACGAGCAGTACTTC
J gene: TRBJ2-7
D gene: TRBD2
V gene: TRBV18

CDR3 protein: CASSLGQINEQFF
CDR3 DNA: TGTGCCAGCAGCTTAGGACAGATCAATGAGCAGTTCTTC
J gene: TRBJ2-1
D gene: .
V gene: TRBV7-2